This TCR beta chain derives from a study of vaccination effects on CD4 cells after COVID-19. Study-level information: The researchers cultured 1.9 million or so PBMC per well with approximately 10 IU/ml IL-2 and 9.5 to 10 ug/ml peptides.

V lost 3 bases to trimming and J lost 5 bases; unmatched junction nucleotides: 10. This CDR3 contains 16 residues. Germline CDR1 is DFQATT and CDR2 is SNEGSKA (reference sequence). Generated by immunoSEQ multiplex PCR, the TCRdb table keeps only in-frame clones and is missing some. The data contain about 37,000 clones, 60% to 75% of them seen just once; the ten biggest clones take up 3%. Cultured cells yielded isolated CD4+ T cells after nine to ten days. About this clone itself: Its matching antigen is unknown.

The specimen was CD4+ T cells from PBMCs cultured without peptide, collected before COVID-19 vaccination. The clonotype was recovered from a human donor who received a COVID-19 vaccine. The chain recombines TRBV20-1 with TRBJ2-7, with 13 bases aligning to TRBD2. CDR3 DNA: TGCAGTGCTAGTCTTTTTTACGGGACTAGCGGGAACGAGCAGTACTTC. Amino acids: CSASLFYGTSGNEQYF.